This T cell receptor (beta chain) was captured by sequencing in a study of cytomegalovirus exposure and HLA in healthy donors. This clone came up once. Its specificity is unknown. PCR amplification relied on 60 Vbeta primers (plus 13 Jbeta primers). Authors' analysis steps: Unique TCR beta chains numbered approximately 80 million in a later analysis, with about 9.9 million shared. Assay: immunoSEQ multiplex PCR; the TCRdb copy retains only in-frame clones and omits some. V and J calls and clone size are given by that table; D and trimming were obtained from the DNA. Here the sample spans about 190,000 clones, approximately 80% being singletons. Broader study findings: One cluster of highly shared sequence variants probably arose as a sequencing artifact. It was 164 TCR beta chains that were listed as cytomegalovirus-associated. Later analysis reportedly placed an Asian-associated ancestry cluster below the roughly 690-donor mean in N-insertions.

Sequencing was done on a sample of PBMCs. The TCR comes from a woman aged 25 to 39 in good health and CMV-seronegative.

CDR3 nucleotide sequence: TGCGCCAGCAGCTTGGGCGACAATGAGCAGTTCTTC. This sequence encodes CASSLGDNEQFF. The chain combines TRBV5-1 with TRBJ2-1; D is unclear. The germline V and J ends were trimmed by 0 bases and 5 bases, with 3 bases remaining between them. CDR1 and CDR2 (germline): SGHRS, YFSETQ. This CDR3 is 12 amino acids long.